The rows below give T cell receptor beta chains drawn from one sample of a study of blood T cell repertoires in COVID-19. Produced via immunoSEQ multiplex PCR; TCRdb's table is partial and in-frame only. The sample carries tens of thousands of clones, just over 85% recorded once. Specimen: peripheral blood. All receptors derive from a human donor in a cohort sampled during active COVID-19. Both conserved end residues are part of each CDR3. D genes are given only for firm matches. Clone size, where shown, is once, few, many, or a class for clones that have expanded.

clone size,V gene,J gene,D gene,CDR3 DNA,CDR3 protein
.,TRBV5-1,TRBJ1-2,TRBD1,TGCGCCAGCAGCTTGGGTCCGAACAGGGGCCTAGGCTACACCTTC,CASSLGPNRGLGYTF
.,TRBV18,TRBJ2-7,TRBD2,TGTGCCAGCTCCCCGCTCTCACTAGCGGACGAGCAGTACTTC,CASSPLSLADEQYF
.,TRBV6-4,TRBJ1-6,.,TGTGCCAGCAGTGAGGTCGGACAGTATAATTCACCCCTCCACTTT,CASSEVGQYNSPLHF
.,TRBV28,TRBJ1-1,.,TGTGCCAGCAGTTTGGGGGGGGCATTGAACACTGAAGCTTTCTTT,CASSLGGALNTEAFF
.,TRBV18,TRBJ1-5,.,TGTGCCAGCTCACCCGGGCAGGGGAATCAGCCCCAGCATTTT,CASSPGQGNQPQHF
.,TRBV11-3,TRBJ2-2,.,TGTGCCAGCAGCCAGACTGGGTTCGGGGAGCTGTTTTTT,CASSQTGFGELFF
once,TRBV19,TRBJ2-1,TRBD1,TGTGCCAGTAGTTTCAGGACAGGGACCCTTGAGCAGTTCTTC,CASSFRTGTLEQFF
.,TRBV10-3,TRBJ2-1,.,TGTGCCATTAGCGTTTCTGGGAATGAGCAGTTCTTC,CAISVSGNEQFF
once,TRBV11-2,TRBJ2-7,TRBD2,TGTGCCAGCATTGCGGGGGGATCAGGGGAGCAGTACTTC,CASIAGGSGEQYF
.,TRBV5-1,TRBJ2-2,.,TGCGCCAGCAGCTTGTTTCGGACCGGGGAGCTGTTTTTT,CASSLFRTGELFF
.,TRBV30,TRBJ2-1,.,TGTGCCTGGAGTGTTATTAATGAGCAGTTCTTC,CAWSVINEQFF
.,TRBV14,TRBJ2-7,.,TGTGCCAGCAGCCCAAGCATCCTCCCTATCTACGAGCAGTACTTC,CASSPSILPIYEQYF
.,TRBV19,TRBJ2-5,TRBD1,TGTGCCAGTAGTACCAGACAGGGAGCGGAGACCCAGTACTTC,CASSTRQGAETQYF
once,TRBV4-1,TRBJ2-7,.,TGCGCCAGCAGCCATTCTGGACAGTCCTACGAGCAGTACTTC,CASSHSGQSYEQYF
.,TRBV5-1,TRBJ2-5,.,TGCGCCAGCAGCGGGGGCCTCGAGACCCAGTACTTC,CASSGGLETQYF
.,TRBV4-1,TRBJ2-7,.,TGCGCCAGCAGCCATGGGCGGAGTTCGGGGAGGTCCGGCGAGCAGTACTTC,CASSHGRSSGRSGEQYF
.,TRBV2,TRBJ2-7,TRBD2,TGTGCCAGCAGTGAATCGGGACTAGCTTCGGGCGAGCAGTACTTC,CASSESGLASGEQYF
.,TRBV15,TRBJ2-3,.,TGTGCCACCAGCAGAGATCTGGAGACAGATACGCAGTATTTT,CATSRDLETDTQYF
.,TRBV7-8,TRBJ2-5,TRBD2,TGTGCCAGCAGCTCCGGACTAGCGGGACAAGAGACCCAGTACTTC,CASSSGLAGQETQYF
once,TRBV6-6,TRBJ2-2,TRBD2,TGTGCCAGCAGCCTCCCGGGAGGGGAGGAGCTGTTTTTT,CASSLPGGEELFF
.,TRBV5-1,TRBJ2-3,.,TGCGCCAGCAGCGAGGGCGTAGGACTGGGTGATACGCAGTATTTT,CASSEGVGLGDTQYF
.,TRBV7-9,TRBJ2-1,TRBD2,TGTGCCAGCACCATCGGGACTAGCGACTACAATGAGCAGTTCTTC,CASTIGTSDYNEQFF
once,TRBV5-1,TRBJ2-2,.,TGCGCCAGCAGCCCCGGACAGTCGAACACCGGGGAGCTGTTTTTT,CASSPGQSNTGELFF
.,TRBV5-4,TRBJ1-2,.,TGTGCCAGCAGCTTCCTATCGGGGTCCGCGACTTCGTATGGCTACACCTTC,CASSFLSGSATSYGYTF
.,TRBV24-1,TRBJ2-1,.,TGTGCCACCAGTGACCGGTATAACAATGAGCAGTTCTTC,CATSDRYNNEQFF
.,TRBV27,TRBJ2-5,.,TGTGCCAGCAGCCCCTGGGGGGAGCAAGAGACCCAGTACTTC,CASSPWGEQETQYF
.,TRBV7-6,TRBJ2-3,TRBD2,TGTGCCAGCAGCTTATCCGGGGGGGAGGATACGCAGTATTTT,CASSLSGGEDTQYF
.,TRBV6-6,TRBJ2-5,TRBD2,TGTGCCAGCAGTTGGGGACTAGCGGGAGTGGCGGAGACCCAGTACTTC,CASSWGLAGVAETQYF
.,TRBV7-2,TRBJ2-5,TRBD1,TGTGCCAGCAGCCCTCCTACAGGGGTGGCACAAGAGACCCAGTACTTC,CASSPPTGVAQETQYF
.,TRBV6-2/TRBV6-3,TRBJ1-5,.,TGTGCCAGCAGATACGGGGAGGTTTGGAGCAATCAGCCCCAGCATTTT,CASRYGEVWSNQPQHF
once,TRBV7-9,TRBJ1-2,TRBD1,TGTGCCAGCAGCCGATTACGGGACAGGGGCGGAGGCTACACCTTC,CASSRLRDRGGGYTF
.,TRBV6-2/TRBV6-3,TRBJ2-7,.,TGTGCCAGCAGTTACTCGGGCGGGTTCGAGCAGTACTTC,CASSYSGGFEQYF
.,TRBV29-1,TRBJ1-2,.,TGCAGCGTTGATGCGGGGCGCGGCTACACCTTC,CSVDAGRGYTF
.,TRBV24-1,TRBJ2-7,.,TGTGCCACCAGTGATCCGGGACACCTTCGTCCCTACGAGCAGTACTTC,CATSDPGHLRPYEQYF
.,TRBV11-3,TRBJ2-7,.,TGTGCCAGCTTCCTACTTGGCGGAACCTACGAGCAGTACTTC,CASFLLGGTYEQYF
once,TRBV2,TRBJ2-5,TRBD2,TGTGCCAGCACAGGGACTAGCGGGACTGTGGAGACCCAGTACTTC,CASTGTSGTVETQYF
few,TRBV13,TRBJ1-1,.,TGTGCCAGCAGCTTAGGGACAGCCTTTAACACTGAAGCTTTCTTT,CASSLGTAFNTEAFF
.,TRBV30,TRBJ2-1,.,TGTGCCTGCGCCCAACAGGGAATGGGTGAGCAGTTCTTC,CACAQQGMGEQFF
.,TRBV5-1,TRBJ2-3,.,TGCGCCAGCACCTTGGGGCCCACAGATACGCAGTATTTT,CASTLGPTDTQYF
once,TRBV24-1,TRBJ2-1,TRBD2,TGTGCCACCAGTTCCGGGACTAGCGGGGGGGACAATGAGCAGTTCTTC,CATSSGTSGGDNEQFF
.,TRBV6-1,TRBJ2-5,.,TGTGCCAGCAGTGAACAAACAGAACACGAGACCCAGTACTTC,CASSEQTEHETQYF
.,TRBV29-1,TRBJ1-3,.,TGCAGCGTCCTCGGACGGGGGGCTGGAAACACCATATATTTT,CSVLGRGAGNTIYF
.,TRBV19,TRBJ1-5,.,TGTGCCAGTTCGAGTGACTTAAATCAGCCCCAGCATTTT,CASSSDLNQPQHF
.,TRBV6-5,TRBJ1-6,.,TGTGCCAGCAGTTACTCGAGGCAGGGCACCTCACCCCTCCACTTT,CASSYSRQGTSPLHF